The T cell receptor (beta chain) described here comes from a study of chemoradiotherapy in HPV16-positive cancers. Generated by immunoSEQ multiplex PCR, the TCRdb table keeps only in-frame clones and is missing some. The table lists 2,500 to 3,500 clones, approximately 90% of them singletons. Germline V gene data show CDR1 as KGHSH and CDR2 as LQKENI. Trimming shortened V by 5 bases and J by 2 bases, and 11 bases separated the two germline ends. This CDR3 contains 14 residues. The clonotype comes from a human donor with HPV-associated anogenital cancer. V gene TRBV18 combines with J gene TRBJ2-3, with D perhaps matching TRBD1 (5 bases). This material consisted of tumor tissue, taken from a patient who underwent chemoradiotherapy. CDR3 DNA: TGTGCCAGCTCAAGCTTGACAGTCACAGATACGCAGTATTTT. Translation: CASSSLTVTDTQYF.